Below are 15 T cell receptor beta chains sequenced from a single sample in a study of blood T cell repertoires in COVID-19. Sequencing used immunoSEQ multiplex PCR; TCRdb keeps in-frame clones, though not all of them. Of some 200,000 clones listed, 75% to 95% are singletons. Sequencing input: peripheral blood. These receptors all stem from a man aged 45-65 years with acute or convalescent COVID-19.

The chain recombines TRBV25-1 with TRBJ2-1, with a weak D call TRBD2 (5 bases). The CDR3 is 15 amino acids. The germline V gene encodes CDR1 MGHDK and CDR2 SYGVNS. Deletions cut 6 bases from V and 4 bases from J, with 16 bases between. The CDR3 DNA reads TGTGCCAGCAGCCTCCAAGGACTGGGTTACAATGAGCAGTTCTTC. It translates to CASSLQGLGYNEQFF.

V usage is TRBV9 and J usage is TRBJ2-7; 9 bases fit TRBD1. After removal of 3 bases from V and 6 bases from J, the junction contained 7 bases not matched to a gene. This CDR3 comprises 14 residues. Germline V CDR1 and CDR2: SGDLS, YYNGEE. The CDR3 loop is CASSGGQDRGEQYF. The CDR3 DNA reads TGTGCCAGCAGCGGGGGACAGGACAGGGGCGAGCAGTACTTC.

V is TRBV6-5 and J is TRBJ2-1; 10 nucleotides line up with TRBD1. Trimming cost V 6 bases and J 9 bases; bases outside gene matches: 11. CDR3 length: 15 amino acids. Germline loops: CDR1 MNHEY, CDR2 SVGAGI. CDR3 DNA sequence: TGTGCCAGCAGAGCACAGGGACAGGGGACCGCTGAGCAGTTCTTC. This sequence encodes CASRAQGQGTAEQFF.

The J gene is TRBJ2-2, the V gene TRBV9; D is unclear. Trimming pared 2 bases from V and 1 base from J, leaving 9 bases between. This CDR3 has 15 residues. Germline V CDR1 and CDR2: SGDLS, YYNGEE. The CDR3 loop is CASSVLQVNTGELFF. The CDR3 DNA reads TGTGCCAGCAGCGTTCTGCAGGTGAACACCGGGGAGCTGTTTTTT.

This chain joins TRBV28 and TRBJ2-5, with 8 bases matching TRBD1. The J segment lost 5 bases and the V segment lost 6 bases, leaving 11 bases of the junction unmatched. There are 15 residues in the CDR3. CDR1 MDHEN and CDR2 SYDVKM come from the germline V gene. CDR3 loop: CASSSPPGGRETQYF. The DNA for the CDR3 is TGTGCCAGCAGCAGCCCTCCAGGGGGCCGCGAGACCCAGTACTTC. Together with reference TRBV28 and TRBJ2-5, the CDR3 gives the full variable domain: DVKVTQSSRYLVKRTGEKVFLECVQDMDHENMFWYRQDPGLGLRLIYFSYDVKMKEKGDIPEGYSVSREKKERFSLILESASTNQTSMYLCASSSPPGGRETQYFGPGTRLLVL.

This clone appeared once. This sequence joins TRBV7-6 and TRBJ2-2, with 10 nucleotides matching TRBD1. Germline CDR1 is SGHVS and CDR2 is FNYEAQ. This CDR3 has 15 amino acids. V dropped 5 bases and J dropped 7; count of bases not matched to a gene: 7. The CDR3 sequence: CASSPGQGINGELFF. CDR3 in DNA: TGTGCCAGCAGCCCGGGACAGGGGATCAACGGGGAGCTGTTTTTT.

The chain couples TRBV9 to TRBJ2-4, with D possibly matching TRBD2 (6 bases). This CDR3 contains 17 residues. V gave up 7 bases and J gave up 3 bases, with 23 bases separating them. Germline loops: CDR1 SGDLS, CDR2 YYNGEE. This CDR3 is CASGGIGTDRDKNIQYF. CDR3 bases: TGTGCCAGCGGGGGGATTGGCACCGACAGAGACAAAAACATTCAGTACTTC. Together with reference TRBV9 and TRBJ2-4, the CDR3 gives the full variable domain: DSGVTQTPKHLITATGQRVTLRCSPRSGDLSVYWYQQSLDQGLQFLIQYYNGEERAKGNILERFSAQQFPDLHSELNLSSLELGDSALYFCASGGIGTDRDKNIQYFGAGTRLSVL.

The genes are TRBV7-9 and TRBJ1-6; 9 nucleotides agree with TRBD1. The germline gives CDR1 SEHNR, CDR2 FQNEAQ (reference sequence). This CDR3 has 15 residues. V was clipped by 5 bases and J by 8 bases; unmatched bases: 7. This CDR3 is CASSPPDRGDSPLHF. As DNA, the CDR3 is TGTGCCAGCAGCCCCCCGGACAGGGGCGATTCACCCCTCCACTTT.

The J gene is TRBJ2-7, the V gene TRBV7-6, with D perhaps matching TRBD1 (5 bases). Germline V CDR1 and CDR2: SGHVS, FNYEAQ. This CDR3 is built from 13 residues. Trimming took off 2 bases at V and 3 bases at J, with 8 bases between the two ends. CDR3 bases: TGTGCCAGCAGCTTACAGGGCGGCTACGAGCAGTACGTC. Amino acid sequence: CASSLQGGYEQYV.

The J gene is TRBJ2-1, the V gene TRBV18; maybe TRBD2 (5 bases). There are 15 residues in the CDR3. Trimming pared 3 bases from V and 0 bases from J, leaving 9 bases between. Germline V gene lookup returns CDR1 KGHSH and CDR2 LQKENI. CDR3 residues: CASSPLASSYNEQFF. The DNA for the CDR3 is TGTGCCAGCTCACCTCTAGCCAGCTCCTACAATGAGCAGTTCTTC.

The chain joins TRBV19 to TRBJ1-5, with D maybe TRBD1 (5 bases). The CDR3 covers 14 residues. The V end was cut by 7 bases, the J end by 5 bases, with 15 bases between. Germline V gene lookup returns CDR1 LNHDA and CDR2 SQIVND (reference sequence). For the CDR3, the DNA is TGTGCCAGTAAACCGACAGACTCATATCAGCCCCAGCATTTT. Translated: CASKPTDSYQPQHF. The complete variable domain, with remaining parts taken from reference TRBV19 and TRBJ1-5, reads DGGITQSPKYLFRKEGQNVTLSCEQNLNHDAMYWYRQDPGQGLRLIYYSQIVNDFQKGDIAEGYSVSREKKESFPLTVTSAQKNPTAFYLCASKPTDSYQPQHFGDGTRLSIL.

This chain uses TRBV9 with TRBJ1-4, with 8 bases matching TRBD1. Germline loops: CDR1 SGDLS, CDR2 YYNGEE. The CDR3 extends over 15 amino acids. After removal of 4 bases from V and 6 bases from J, the junction contained 8 bases not matched to a gene. The CDR3 DNA reads TGTGCCAGCAGCTCAGTAGGACAGGGTGATGAAAAACTGTTTTTT. Its translation is CASSSVGQGDEKLFF.

The chain is built from TRBV19 and TRBJ2-3; a possible D gene is TRBD1 (6 bases). V was trimmed by 6 bases and J by 0 bases, leaving 10 bases between them. Germline CDR1 and CDR2: LNHDA and SQIVND (reference sequence). This CDR3 region has 14 residues. The CDR3 spells CASRDSASTDTQYF. The CDR3 bases are TGTGCCAGTAGGGACAGCGCTAGCACAGATACGCAGTATTTT. The full variable domain, its missing parts supplied by reference TRBV19 and TRBJ2-3, is DGGITQSPKYLFRKEGQNVTLSCEQNLNHDAMYWYRQDPGQGLRLIYYSQIVNDFQKGDIAEGYSVSREKKESFPLTVTSAQKNPTAFYLCASRDSASTDTQYFGPGTRLTVL.

J is TRBJ1-1 and V is TRBV7-2; D remains ambiguous. Germline V gene sequence: CDR1 SGHTA, CDR2 FQGNSA. V was cut by 1 base and J by 1 base, with 7 bases left in between. The CDR3 length is 14 residues. CDR3 in DNA: TGTGCCAGCAGCTTAGAGGCGGGGAACACTGAAGCTTTCTTT. Translating it yields CASSLEAGNTEAFF.

This chain links TRBV27 with TRBJ2-7, with 8 bases lining up with TRBD2. The CDR3 extends over 14 amino acids. Per the germline V gene, CDR1 is MNHEY and CDR2 is SMNVEV (reference sequence). The V segment lost 6 bases and the J segment 0 bases; nucleotides outside the gene matches: 4. CDR3 DNA sequence: TGTGCCAGCAGCGAGCGGGAGTACTCCTACGAGCAGTACTTC. This encodes CASSEREYSYEQYF.